This TCR beta chain was recovered during a study of T-cell memory formation after mild COVID-19 (dated by TCRdb to the early 2020s). Regarding the complete study: Most TCR sequence clusters were specific to one of the two donors. In a couple of donors, T-cell clones that expanded and contracted after mild COVID-19 were tracked by sequencing TCRalpha and TCRbeta repertoires over time. The cohort was made up of two young adult volunteers, one female and one male, who were previously healthy.

Broad study findings and their caveats: Contracting CD4+ clones were located mainly in the CM and EM memory subsets, whereas CD8+ clones were found to be enriched in EMRA. Only a couple of mild cases were covered by the study, and larger cohorts that include severe cases with pre-infection samples were considered necessary. Some responding clones were detected in pre-infection memory, which suggested that pre-existing cross-reactive memory T cells had joined the SARS-CoV-2 response. From day 15 to 85, contracting clones showed balanced CD4/CD8 phenotypes, whereas a second wave of clones that expanded from day 15 to 37 leaned towards CD4+. SARS-CoV-2 specificity was not confirmed for the second-wave clones peaking on day 37.

This clonotype was recorded once. What this receptor recognizes is not known. The sample holds no much larger clone one base away, and base qualities are not on file. One read gives only weak evidence. The sample was run on an Illumina NovaSeq 6000. cDNA libraries for TCRalpha and TCRbeta were prepared by 5'RACE using constant-segment primers, with sample barcodes and unique molecular identifiers added. RNA was extracted from every sample with Trizol reagent. Amplification of the libraries took two PCR steps, and the second step added a second sample barcode plus Illumina TruSeq adapters. Libraries were sequenced on an Illumina NovaSeq with 2 x 150 bp paired-end reads. On the authors' methods: Demultiplexing of reads and collapsing into UMI-guided consensus sequences were performed with migec v1.2.7. Using mixcr v2.1.11, UMI consensuses were aligned to TRA and TRB V and J templates and then assembled into clonotypes. A clonotype was counted as expanded or contracted only when both edgeR and NoisET called the clonotype significant, with the noise models trained on biological replicates. For edgeR calls, a false discovery rate-adjusted p below 0.01 and a log2 fold-change threshold of 1 were applied. As an exploratory analysis of dynamics, PCA with hierarchical clustering was applied to max-normalized trajectories of the 1000 most abundant clonotypes. Each responding clone was given a CD4 or CD8 phenotype based on the CD4+ and CD8+ repertoires, which had been sequenced separately. TCRdb passed the public sequencing reads through fastp at Q25 and MiXCR, retaining productive beta sequences. Identical CDR3 protein sequences are pooled into one entry, listed with their most common genes and DNA. Here the V and J calls rest on TCRdb's processing, not on the authors' analysis. This sample is represented by 300,000 to 350,000 distinct CDR3 sequences; approximately 19% of them were singletons. The ten largest clones capture roughly 21% of the sample.

PBMCs were isolated by Ficoll-Paque density gradient centrifugation. From the cysteine up to the phenylalanine, the CDR3 has a length of 13 residues. Only the CDR3 DNA is retained, 39 bases long and in frame from the first base. V loses 5 bases of germline sequence and J loses 2 bases, and the interval between the two ends is 7 bases. Sequenced material: PBMCs or a T cell subset sorted from them (not recorded which). Recombination connected TRBV12-3 or TRBV12-4 to TRBJ2-1; the D gene is unclear. The TCR comes from a man aged 18 to 35 who had mild COVID-19 (a few samples of this study predate the infection). The sample titles of this study are shuffled in the database, so cell type and time point are left out; the donor was told from shared clones. The DNA is TGTGCCAGCAGTGAGCAAACCTACAATGAGCAGTTCTTC. Its amino acids are CASSEQTYNEQFF.